The clone carrying this TCR beta chain appeared a single time. This sample is part of a study of long-term antiretroviral therapy in people with HIV. This CDR3 region has 12 residues. The germline V gene encodes CDR1 SGHDT and CDR2 YYEEEE. Trimming took off 5 bases at V and 6 bases at J, with 10 bases between the two ends. At the survey level, the v3.0 immunoSEQ assay was run. Some clones are missing from TCRdb's copy, which holds only in-frame ones; the method was immunoSEQ multiplex PCR. This sample carries about 24,000 clones, 86% of them seen once, and the ten largest clones take 15% to 20%. The chain links TRBV5-6 to TRBJ2-3; the D gene could be TRBD1 or TRBD2 (5 bases each). The sample in question was unsorted PBMCs, obtained 1.2 years after starting antiretroviral therapy. The receptor was derived from a man aged 45-65 years with HIV. The CDR3 sequence is CASSLWGDTQYF. Here the CDR3 DNA reads TGTGCCAGCAGTCTATGGGGGGATACGCAGTATTTT.